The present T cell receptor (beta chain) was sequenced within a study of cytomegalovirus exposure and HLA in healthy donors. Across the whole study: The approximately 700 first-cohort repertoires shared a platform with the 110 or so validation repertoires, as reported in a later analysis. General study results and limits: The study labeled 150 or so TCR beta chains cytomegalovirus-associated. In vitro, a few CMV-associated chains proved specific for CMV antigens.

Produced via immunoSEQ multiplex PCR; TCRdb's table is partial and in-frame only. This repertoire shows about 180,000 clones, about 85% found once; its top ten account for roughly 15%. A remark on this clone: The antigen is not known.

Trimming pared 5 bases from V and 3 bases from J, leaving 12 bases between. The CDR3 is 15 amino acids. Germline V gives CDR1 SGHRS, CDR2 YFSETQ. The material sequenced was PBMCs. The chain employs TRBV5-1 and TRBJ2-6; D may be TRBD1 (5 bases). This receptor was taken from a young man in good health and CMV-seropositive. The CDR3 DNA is TGCGCCAGCAGGGCAGGGTTGGGTGGGGCCAACGTCCTGACTTTC. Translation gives CASRAGLGGANVLTF.